These 9 T cell receptor beta chains originate from one sample sequenced in a study of CD8 T cells in ankylosing spondylitis. TCRdb recomputed calls from the 5' RACE reads with MiXCR, one row per CDR3 protein. The repertoire holds a few hundred thousand distinct CDR3 sequences, with about a sixth as singletons. Sequencing was carried out using blood, either unsorted or a sorted T cell fraction (not recorded which). The receptor source for this set is a male donor with ankylosing spondylitis or in good health (not recorded which).

The chain combines TRBV5-1 with TRBJ1-1; 7 bases align to TRBD1. Trimming cost V 1 base and J 4 bases; bases outside gene matches: 4. In germline, CDR1 is SGHRS, CDR2 YFSETQ. The CDR3 extends over 14 amino acids. CDR3 in amino acids: CASSLTQGGTEAFF. The CDR3, as DNA: TGCGCCAGCAGCTTGACGCAGGGGGGCACTGAAGCTTTCTTT.

Concerning this clonotype itself: The junction shows a germline mismatch at one end, possibly a read error. V is TRBV27 and J is TRBJ2-5; 7 bases map to TRBD2. Per the germline V gene, CDR1 is MNHEY and CDR2 is SMNVEV (reference sequence). The CDR3 sequence is 12 residues long. In DNA, the CDR3 is TGTGCCAGCAGTCGTCGGGGGGAGACCCAGTGCTTC. Residues: CASSRRGETQCF.

This chain links TRBV29-1 with TRBJ2-2, with a possible D match to TRBD1 (5 bases). Germline loops: CDR1 SQVTM, CDR2 ANQGSEA. Trimming removed 7 bases from V and 1 base from J, with 13 bases in between. The CDR3 consists of 14 residues. The CDR3 sequence: CSAQGAGNTGELFF. The CDR3 nucleotides read TGCAGCGCTCAAGGGGCAGGGAACACCGGGGAGCTGTTTTTT.

This clonotype appeared a few times. This CDR3 is CASSIGQGGPYEQYF. In nucleotides, the CDR3 is TGTGCCAGCAGTATTGGACAGGGCGGCCCCTACGAGCAGTACTTC. The chain combines TRBV6-1 with TRBJ2-7; TRBD1 matches at 8 bases. V lost 5 bases to trimming and J lost 2 bases; unmatched junction nucleotides: 8. CDR1 MNHNS and CDR2 SASEGT come from the germline V gene. The CDR3 consists of 15 residues.

The CDR3 loop reads CASSSGLAGGPQYF. The CDR3 DNA reads TGTGCCAGCAGCTCCGGACTAGCGGGAGGGCCTCAGTACTTC. The chain carries TRBV7-3 and TRBJ2-7; 15 bases match TRBD2. Germline V lookup: CDR1 SGHTA, CDR2 FQGTGA. The CDR3 is made up of 14 amino acids. Germline trimming cut 4 bases from V and 10 bases from J; bases unmatched to any gene: 5.

This clonotype showed up many times. The rearrangement uses TRBV29-1 and TRBJ2-2; D is perhaps TRBD1 (5 bases). The germline gives CDR1 SQVTM, CDR2 ANQGSEA. CDR3 length equals 15 residues. With 7 bases removed from V and 1 base from J, the gap between germline ends came to 16 bases. As DNA, the CDR3 is TGCAGCGCCGAACAGGTTTTGGGGAACACCGGGGAGCTGTTTTTT. Translated: CSAEQVLGNTGELFF.

This clonotype has just a few counts. The genes are TRBV11-2 and TRBJ1-3; no reliable D call. Germline values: CDR1 SGHAT, CDR2 FQNNGV. The V and J ends lost 5 bases and 0 bases respectively, with 17 bases between them. The CDR3 consists of 17 residues. The CDR3 loop reads CASSRTGFGYSGNTIYF. The CDR3 bases are TGTGCCAGCAGCCGCACGGGATTTGGGTACTCTGGAAACACCATATATTTT.

The chain recombines TRBV27 with TRBJ2-1; the D gene is possibly TRBD2 (5 bases). V dropped 4 bases and J dropped 3 bases, with 19 bases sitting between them. CDR3 length: 17 amino acids. Germline V gives CDR1 MNHEY, CDR2 SMNVEV (reference sequence). The CDR3 spells CASSSGLLVALYNEQFF. CDR3 nucleotide sequence: TGTGCCAGCAGTTCCGGACTGCTCGTTGCCCTCTACAATGAGCAGTTCTTC.

This clonotype appeared many times. The junction departs from the called germline gene at one end, perhaps through a read error. The V and J genes are TRBV20-1 and TRBJ2-1; tentatively, D is TRBD2 (5 bases). This CDR3 is 15 amino acids long. Germline V gene sequence: CDR1 DFQATT, CDR2 SNEGSKA (reference sequence). Written as DNA, the CDR3 is TGCAGTGCTAGAGATGGTAGCGTTAGTTACGGTGAGCAGTTCTTT. This gives the protein CSARDGSVSYGEQFF.